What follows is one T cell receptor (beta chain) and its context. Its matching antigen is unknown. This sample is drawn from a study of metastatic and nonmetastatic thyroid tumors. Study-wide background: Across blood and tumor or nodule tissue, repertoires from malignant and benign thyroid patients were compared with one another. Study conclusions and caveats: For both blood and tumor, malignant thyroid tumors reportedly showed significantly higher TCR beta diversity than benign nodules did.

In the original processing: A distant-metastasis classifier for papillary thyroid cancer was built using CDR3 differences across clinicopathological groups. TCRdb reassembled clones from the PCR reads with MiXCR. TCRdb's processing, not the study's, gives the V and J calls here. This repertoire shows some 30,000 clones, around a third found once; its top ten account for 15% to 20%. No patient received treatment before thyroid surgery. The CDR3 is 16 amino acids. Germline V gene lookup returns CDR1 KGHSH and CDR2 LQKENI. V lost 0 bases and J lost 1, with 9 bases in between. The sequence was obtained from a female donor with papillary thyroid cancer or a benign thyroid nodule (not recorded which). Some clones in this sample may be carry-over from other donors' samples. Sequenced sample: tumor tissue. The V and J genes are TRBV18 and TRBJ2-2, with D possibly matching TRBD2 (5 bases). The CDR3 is CASSPPEARNTGELFF. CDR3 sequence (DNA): TGTGCCAGCTCACCACCGGAGGCCCGGAACACCGGGGAGCTGTTTTTT.